The 27 T cell receptor beta chains listed next were all sequenced from one sample in a study of shared clonotypes between healthy human individuals. Assay: immunoSEQ multiplex PCR; the TCRdb copy retains only in-frame clones and omits some. The table records about 2.4 million clones, under 95% of them present only once. The sample consisted of naive CD4+ T cells from PBMCs. Stated subset: CD45RA+ positively selected. These receptor sequences come from a man between 18 and 29 years old in good health. Some clones in this sample may be carry-over from other donors' samples.

This chain joins TRBV9 and TRBJ2-1; either TRBD1 or TRBD2 may supply D (7 bases each). CDR3 length equals 15 residues. CDR1 and CDR2 (germline): SGDLS, YYNGEE. Trimming shortened V by 6 bases and J by 1 base, and 14 bases separated the two germline ends. CDR3 amino acids: CASNQGGNSYNEQFF. CDR3 DNA sequence: TGTGCCAGCAATCAGGGGGGGAATTCCTACAATGAGCAGTTCTTC.

For this clone: At the DNA level, this CDR3 is encoded by other sequences in the same sample as well. The chain joins TRBV28 to TRBJ2-7; D is undetermined. Per germline, CDR1 MDHEN and CDR2 SYDVKM. The V end was cut by 6 bases, the J end by 7 bases, with 10 bases between. The CDR3 length is 11 residues. This chain's CDR3 is CASSPGWEQYF. As DNA, the CDR3 is TGTGCCAGCAGCCCTGGCTGGGAGCAGTACTTC.

The chain has TRBV19 and TRBJ1-5; TRBD1 matches at 7 bases. The CDR3 extends over 16 amino acids. J was trimmed by 2 bases and V by 5 bases; bases with no gene match: 9. Germline-derived CDR1 and CDR2 are LNHDA and SQIVND (reference sequence). In DNA, the CDR3 is TGTGCCAGTAGTTTTCAATACAGGGGTGGCAATCAGCCCCAGCATTTT. It specifies CASSFQYRGGNQPQHF.

The CDR3 nucleotides read TGCGCCAGTCATTTAAGGACCGACGAACCGAGAAGCCGCACCGGGGAGCTGTTTTTT. Translation gives CASHLRTDEPRSRTGELFF. The genes are TRBV10-1 and TRBJ2-2, with D unclear. V was shortened by 9 bases and J by 4 bases, with 30 bases between the two germline ends. Germline CDR1 WNHNN, CDR2 SYGVQD (reference sequence). CDR3 length equals 19 residues.

Turning to this clone: The sample has other DNA sequences that encode this CDR3 too. The chain recombines TRBV6-1 with TRBJ2-5, with 7 bases that match TRBD1. This CDR3 spans 14 amino acids. Germline CDR1 is MNHNS and CDR2 is SASEGT. The trim removed 6 bases at V and 1 base at J, leaving 5 bases unmatched. This chain's CDR3 is CASRSGGPQETQYF. Written as DNA, the CDR3 is TGTGCCAGCAGGTCAGGGGGTCCCCAAGAGACCCAGTACTTC.

J is TRBJ2-7 and V is TRBV7-2, with 8 bases matching TRBD1. V trimming: 5 bases; J trimming: 3 bases; junction bases outside the gene matches: 9. CDR1 SGHTA and CDR2 FQGNSA come from the germline V gene. The CDR3 length is 15 residues. CDR3 bases: TGTGCCAGCAGCCCAGAACAGGGGGTGCGCTACGAGCAGTACTTC. Translation: CASSPEQGVRYEQYF.

The chain couples TRBV7-9 to TRBJ2-5, with 8 bases that match TRBD1. The last part of the DNA fits TRBJ2-7 better; the J call may be wrong. The CDR3 runs 15 residues. Germline V gives CDR1 SEHNR, CDR2 FQNEAQ (reference sequence). CDR3 region: CASSLGRDRPLEQYF. The DNA for the CDR3 is TGTGCCAGCAGCTTGGGTCGGGACAGGCCCCTCGAGCAGTACTTC.

This clone was counted only a few times. The rearrangement joins TRBV6-1 to TRBJ1-1; D gene ambiguous. Germline CDR1 MNHNS, CDR2 SASEGT. CDR3 size: 15 residues. V lost 5 bases, J lost 1 base, and 14 bases lay in between. CDR3 sequence: CASSSTLNTNTEAFF. In DNA, the CDR3 is TGTGCCAGCAGTTCGACACTGAATACGAACACTGAAGCTTTCTTT.

The chain has TRBV7-7 and TRBJ2-1, with 8 nucleotides matching TRBD1. The CDR3 is made up of 15 amino acids. CDR1 SSHAT and CDR2 FNYEAQ come from the germline V gene (reference sequence). V shed 1 base, J shed 8 bases, and the junction held 7 bases outside the gene matches. The CDR3 nucleotides read TGTGCCAGCAGCTTAGGGACAGGGAAGGTGGATGAGCAGTTCTTC. The encoded protein is CASSLGTGKVDEQFF. Full variable domain (remainder filled in from reference TRBV7-7 and TRBJ2-1): GAGVSQSPRYKVTKRGQDVTLRCDPISSHATLYWYQQALGQGPEFLTYFNYEAQPDKSGLPSDRFSAERPEGSISTLTIQRTEQRDSAMYRCASSLGTGKVDEQFFGPGTRLTVL.

This chain uses TRBV7-8 with TRBJ1-1, with D tentatively TRBD1 (5 bases). CDR1 is SGHVS and CDR2 is FQNEAQ in the germline V gene. The CDR3 has 12 amino acids. The V and J ends lost 3 bases and 5 bases respectively, with 7 bases between them. CDR3 bases: TGTGCCAGCAGCTTGGGGGAAACTGAAGCTTTCTTT. It specifies CASSLGETEAFF.

This rearrangement joins TRBV4-1 to TRBJ1-2, with D maybe TRBD1 (5 bases). Germline values: CDR1 MGHRA, CDR2 YSYEKL. The CDR3 is made up of 13 amino acids. V gave up 0 bases and J gave up 4 bases, with 6 bases separating them. CDR3 DNA: TGCGCCAGCAGCCAAGAACAGGTCTATGGCTACACCTTC. Translated: CASSQEQVYGYTF.

The chain combines TRBV27 with TRBJ2-2; the D call may be TRBD1 or TRBD2 (5 bases each). Germline V gene data show CDR1 as MNHEY and CDR2 as SMNVEV (reference sequence). V dropped 11 bases and J dropped 2 bases, with 9 bases sitting between them. The length of the CDR3 is 12 residues. CDR3 sequence: CAAGRNTGELFF. The CDR3 DNA reads as TGTGCCGCAGGGAGAAACACCGGGGAGCTGTTTTTT.

This clone was detected only once. The rearrangement links TRBV11-1 to TRBJ2-7; weak D call: TRBD2 (6 bases). CDR3 length equals 13 residues. Germline assignment: CDR1 SGHAT and CDR2 FQDESV (reference sequence). The V gene lost 6 bases and the J gene lost 6 bases, with 15 bases spanning the gap. The CDR3 reads CASSSRGRGEQYF. In DNA, the CDR3 is TGTGCCAGCAGTTCCCGAGGGCGGGGCGAGCAGTACTTC.

The rearrangement links TRBV19 to TRBJ2-3; D might be TRBD1 (6 bases). Germline V lookup: CDR1 LNHDA, CDR2 SQIVND (reference sequence). The length of the CDR3 is 14 residues. Trimming removed 5 bases at V and 1 base at J, with 10 bases between. The CDR3 DNA is TGTGCCAGTAGTCCAGGGGCCGGCACAGATACGCAGTATTTT. Protein sequence: CASSPGAGTDTQYF.

In DNA, the CDR3 is TGTGCCAGCAGCAGACAGAACACCGGGGAGCTGTTTTTT. As protein: CASSRQNTGELFF. The V call is TRBV6-6, the J call TRBJ2-2; no clear D gene. Germline values: CDR1 MNHNY, CDR2 SVGAGI (reference sequence). The germline V and J ends were trimmed by 6 bases and 1 base, with 6 bases remaining between them. This CDR3 spans 13 amino acids.

This clone was counted only a few times. CDR3 in amino acids: CASSFNNQIQPQHF. The CDR3 DNA reads TGTGCCAGCAGTTTTAATAACCAGATACAGCCCCAGCATTTT. The chain uses TRBV28 and TRBJ1-5; no clear D. There are 14 residues in the CDR3. V lost 3 bases to trimming and J lost 7 bases, with 13 bases between them. Germline CDR1 reads MDHEN; CDR2 reads SYDVKM.

Comments on this clone: This CDR3 is also generated by other DNA sequences in the sample. The V and J genes are TRBV28 and TRBJ2-3; D call uncertain. The CDR3 covers 12 residues. V gave up 6 bases and J gave up 5 bases, with 9 bases separating them. The V gene's germline CDR1 is MDHEN and CDR2 SYDVKM. CDR3 amino acids: CASSLGLDTQYF. The CDR3 DNA reads as TGTGCCAGCAGCCTCGGCCTAGATACGCAGTATTTT. The variable domain in full, completed from reference TRBV28 and TRBJ2-3, reads DVKVTQSSRYLVKRTGEKVFLECVQDMDHENMFWYRQDPGLGLRLIYFSYDVKMKEKGDIPEGYSVSREKKERFSLILESASTNQTSMYLCASSLGLDTQYFGPGTRLTVL.

This chain joins TRBV7-9 and TRBJ1-5; possible D gene TRBD1, 6 bases. Trimming removed 0 bases from V and 4 bases from J, with 16 bases in between. The CDR3 loop spans 17 amino acids. Per germline, CDR1 SEHNR and CDR2 FQNEAQ (reference sequence). CDR3 nucleotides: TGTGCCAGCAGCTTAGCGTCAAGGGGGTGGGGAAATCAGCCCCAGCATTTT. Protein: CASSLASRGWGNQPQHF.

V and J are TRBV28 and TRBJ2-2, with a tentative D call TRBD2 (6 bases). This CDR3 contains 12 residues. V dropped 8 bases and J dropped 6 bases, with 10 bases sitting between them. The germline V gene has CDR1 MDHEN and CDR2 SYDVKM. The CDR3 nucleotides are TGTGCCAGCGGCGGCGGGGCCGGGGAGCTGTTTTTT. As protein: CASGGGAGELFF.

On this clone itself: This CDR3 is also generated by other DNA sequences in the sample. The chain couples TRBV18 to TRBJ2-7; TRBD1 might be the D (6 bases). The CDR3 loop spans 13 amino acids. With 2 bases removed from V and 1 base from J, the gap between germline ends came to 6 bases. CDR1 and CDR2 (germline): KGHSH, LQKENI. CDR3 sequence (DNA): TGTGCCAGCTCACCAGGACAGTCCTACGAGCAGTACTTC. This codes for CASSPGQSYEQYF.

Regarding this clone: This specimen includes other DNA sequences encoding the same CDR3. The chain is built from TRBV7-9 and TRBJ1-5, with 9 bases lining up with TRBD1. The germline V gene has CDR1 SEHNR and CDR2 FQNEAQ (reference sequence). There are 16 residues in the CDR3. V shed 1 base and J 3 bases; nucleotides not matched to a gene: 4. CDR3 sequence reads: CASSLGWDRDNQPQHF. CDR3 bases: TGTGCCAGCAGCTTAGGTTGGGACAGGGACAATCAGCCCCAGCATTTT.

The V call is TRBV7-9, the J call TRBJ2-2; 9 nucleotides line up with TRBD1. Trimming took 5 bases from V and 3 from J; bases not matched to a gene: 7. The CDR3 extends over 16 amino acids. Germline loops: CDR1 SEHNR, CDR2 FQNEAQ (reference sequence). This CDR3 is CASSEVTGGDTGELFF. The CDR3 DNA reads TGTGCCAGCAGCGAGGTGACAGGGGGGGACACCGGGGAGCTGTTTTTT.

V gene TRBV2 combines with J gene TRBJ1-1; no definite D call. V dropped 8 bases and J dropped 5 bases, with 15 bases sitting between them. In germline, CDR1 is SNHLY, CDR2 FYNNEI. The CDR3 length is 13 residues. The CDR3 nucleotides read TGTGCCAGCTCACTCGAAAAGGTTACTGAAGCTTTCTTT. This codes for CASSLEKVTEAFF.

The chain recombines TRBV18 with TRBJ1-4, with D tentatively TRBD1 (5 bases). V lost 0 bases to trimming and J lost 7 bases, with 12 bases between them. The germline CDR1 and CDR2 sequences are KGHSH and LQKENI. The CDR3 contains 15 residues. DNA of the CDR3: TGTGCCAGCTCACCACCCGGGACGGACTTTGAAAAACTGTTTTTT. Translation gives CASSPPGTDFEKLFF.

The chain carries TRBV7-9 and TRBJ2-1, with TRBD1 as a possible D gene (5 bases). Germline V gives CDR1 SEHNR, CDR2 FQNEAQ (reference sequence). V shed 8 bases and J shed 9 bases, with 11 bases lying between them. The CDR3 has 11 amino acids. The CDR3 sequence is CASGSRGEQFF. CDR3 DNA: TGTGCCAGCGGATCTAGGGGTGAGCAGTTCTTC.

This chain links TRBV28 with TRBJ2-7; 9 bases fit TRBD1. After removal of 4 bases from V and 2 bases from J, the junction contained 9 bases not matched to a gene. This CDR3 has 16 residues. Germline V gene data show CDR1 as MDHEN and CDR2 as SYDVKM. The CDR3 reads CASSSPGTGRPYEQYF. CDR3 in DNA: TGTGCCAGCAGTTCACCAGGGACAGGGCGGCCCTACGAGCAGTACTTC.

The chain has TRBV25-1 and TRBJ1-6; TRBD1 is a possible D gene (5 bases). The CDR3 sequence is 13 residues long. Trimming shortened V by 6 bases and J by 11 bases, and 14 bases separated the two germline ends. Germline lookup yields CDR1 MGHDK and CDR2 SYGVNS. The CDR3 spells CASRRQGEAPLHF. The CDR3 nucleotides read TGTGCCAGCAGACGGCAGGGAGAGGCACCCCTCCACTTT.